A single sample gave rise to the 27 T cell receptor beta chains below, sequenced in a study of T cells in Graves' hyperthyroidism and ophthalmopathy. TCR beta CDR3 regions were amplified from RNA. During a first-round RT-PCR of the TCR CDR3, the HTBI primer set was used. Each CDR3 protein is one row after TCRdb ran MiXCR on the multiplex PCR reads. The sample has 250,000 to 300,000 distinct CDR3 sequences, approximately 12% seen once. Sequenced: blood. The receptor source for this set is a woman under 40 with Graves' hyperthyroidism that later progressed to Graves' ophthalmopathy.

This clonotype has at least ten counts. The CDR3 spells CATKVLGPSGMNEQFF. The CDR3 DNA sequence: TGTGCCACCAAGGTTTTAGGGCCTAGCGGGATGAATGAGCAGTTCTTC. The genes are TRBV7-9 and TRBJ2-1, with 9 bases identical to TRBD2. V was clipped by 10 bases and J by 7 bases; unmatched bases: 17. Per the germline V gene, CDR1 is SEHNR and CDR2 is FQNEAQ (reference sequence). The CDR3 runs to 16 residues.

The chain has TRBV5-4 and TRBJ1-4, with TRBD1 identical over 8 bases. The CDR3 loop spans 16 amino acids. The V and J ends lost 4 bases and 8 bases, in that order; junction bases with no gene match: 13. The V gene's germline CDR1 is SGHNT and CDR2 YYREEE (reference sequence). Here the CDR3 reads CASSTDLQGGNEKLFF. In DNA, the CDR3 is TGTGCCAGCAGCACCGACTTACAGGGGGGCAACGAAAAACTGTTTTTT.

In its sample, this clonotype was seen many times. This chain links TRBV20-1 with TRBJ2-3, with 9 bases fitting TRBD2. With V trimmed by 3 bases and J by 0 bases, 13 bases remained unmatched. CDR1 and CDR2 (germline): DFQATT, SNEGSKA (reference sequence). This CDR3 has 18 residues. CDR3 residues: CSASHTLGGRASTDTQYF. For the CDR3, the DNA is TGCAGTGCTAGCCACACTTTAGGCGGGAGGGCCAGCACAGATACGCAGTATTTT.

CDR3 protein: CASSIWDRLDEQFF. The CDR3 nucleotides are TGTGCCAGTAGTATTTGGGACCGCCTGGATGAGCAGTTCTTC. The V call is TRBV19, the J call TRBJ2-1, with D perhaps matching TRBD1 or TRBD2 (5 bases each). V was shortened by 3 bases and J by 8 bases, with 14 bases between the two germline ends. The CDR3 has 14 residues. CDR1 and CDR2 (germline): LNHDA, SQIVND (reference sequence).

This chain connects TRBV19 to TRBJ2-7; D gene uncertain. Germline V gives CDR1 LNHDA, CDR2 SQIVND (reference sequence). V dropped 5 bases and J dropped 0 bases, with 11 bases sitting between them. The CDR3 spans 14 residues. The CDR3 protein is CASSEGSFSYEQYF. CDR3 in DNA: TGTGCCAGTAGTGAAGGGTCTTTCTCCTACGAGCAGTACTTC. The full variable domain, rest sourced from reference TRBV19 and TRBJ2-7, is DGGITQSPKYLFRKEGQNVTLSCEQNLNHDAMYWYRQDPGQGLRLIYYSQIVNDFQKGDIAEGYSVSREKKESFPLTVTSAQKNPTAFYLCASSEGSFSYEQYFGPGTRLTVT.

V and J are TRBV27 and TRBJ1-1; 7 bases map to TRBD1. This CDR3 spans 14 amino acids. Germline assignment: CDR1 MNHEY and CDR2 SMNVEV (reference sequence). The ends lost 4 bases at V and 4 bases at J; junction bases unmatched: 6. CDR3 loop: CASSYDRAFTEAFF. Here the CDR3 DNA reads TGTGCCAGCAGTTACGACAGGGCTTTCACTGAAGCTTTCTTT.

This clonotype was counted at least ten times. The V gene is TRBV5-1, the J gene TRBJ2-7, with D possibly being TRBD1 or TRBD2 (5 bases each). With 0 bases removed from V and 3 bases from J, the gap between germline ends came to 10 bases. Germline V CDR1 and CDR2: SGHRS, YFSETQ. This CDR3 has 14 amino acids. The chain's CDR3 is CASSLGVGGYEQYF. The CDR3 bases are TGCGCCAGCAGCTTGGGTGTTGGGGGCTACGAGCAGTACTTC.

DNA of the CDR3: TGTGCCAGCAGCCAGACCACAGGGCAGAATACCGGGGAGCTGTTTTTT. Residues: CASSQTTGQNTGELFF. The chain combines TRBV7-9 with TRBJ2-2, with D maybe TRBD1 (6 bases). This CDR3 region has 16 residues. V was cut by 5 bases and J by 5 bases, with 18 bases left in between. Germline loops: CDR1 SEHNR, CDR2 FQNEAQ (reference sequence).

This clonotype was observed at least ten times. The chain combines TRBV28 with TRBJ2-7, with D perhaps matching TRBD1 or TRBD2 (5 bases each). The CDR3 length is 15 residues. Deletions cut 8 bases from V and 6 bases from J, with 23 bases between. Germline V gene data show CDR1 as MDHEN and CDR2 as SYDVKM. The chain's CDR3 is CASRPGTPDRSEQYF. CDR3 DNA: TGTGCCAGCCGGCCCGGGACCCCAGACCGCTCCGAGCAGTACTTC.

This clonotype came up many times. The CDR3 spells CASSYGSVQLSNQPQHF. CDR3 DNA sequence: TGTGCCAGCAGTTACGGCTCCGTTCAGCTGAGCAATCAGCCCCAGCATTTT. This chain connects TRBV6-2 or TRBV6-3 to TRBJ1-5; D not resolved. V was cut by 2 bases and J by 1 base, with 15 bases left in between. There are 17 residues in the CDR3. Germline assignment: CDR1 MNHEY and CDR2 SVGEGT.

This clonotype was detected many times. The chain combines TRBV30 with TRBJ1-5; TRBD1 might be the D (6 bases). The length of the CDR3 is 13 residues. Germline V gene data show CDR1 as GTSNPN and CDR2 as SVGIG (reference sequence). V lost 2 bases to trimming and J lost 5 bases, with 10 bases between them. CDR3 region: CAWSLHRDQPQHF. In DNA, the CDR3 is TGTGCCTGGAGTCTTCACAGGGATCAGCCCCAGCATTTT.

This clonotype was observed at least ten times. V is TRBV13 and J is TRBJ2-7; D possibly uses TRBD1 or TRBD2 (5 bases each). CDR1 is PRHDT and CDR2 is FYEKMQ in the germline V gene (reference sequence). The CDR3 sequence is 16 residues long. V was pared by 7 bases and J by 5 bases, with 24 bases between. CDR3 nucleotides: TGTGCCAGCACAGGGACGACGATGGGGCGAGGGGACGAGCAGTACTTC. This sequence encodes CASTGTTMGRGDEQYF.

This clonotype was observed at least ten times. The gene calls are TRBV30 and TRBJ2-7, with D possibly TRBD2 on 6 matching bases. Germline V gene data show CDR1 as GTSNPN and CDR2 as SVGIG (reference sequence). The CDR3 has 16 amino acids. V gave up 2 bases and J gave up 3 bases, with 20 bases separating them. In nucleotides, the CDR3 is TGTGCCTGGAGTAAATCCGGGAGATCCTTCCTCTACGAGCAGTACTTC. As protein: CAWSKSGRSFLYEQYF.

In its sample, this clonotype was seen many times. The chain employs TRBV9 and TRBJ2-7; 7 nucleotides agree with TRBD2. This CDR3 is 15 amino acids long. The V segment lost 0 bases and the J segment 1 base; nucleotides outside the gene matches: 4. Per the germline V gene, CDR1 is SGDLS and CDR2 is YYNGEE. The CDR3 coding sequence is TGTGCCAGCAGCGTAGCGGGCGGGGGTTCCTACGAGCAGTACTTC. Its protein product is CASSVAGGGSYEQYF.

This clonotype was counted at least ten times. The chain links TRBV28 to TRBJ1-6, with D perhaps TRBD1 (6 bases). V gave up 5 bases and J gave up 9 bases, with 17 bases separating them. Germline V CDR1 and CDR2: MDHEN, SYDVKM. The CDR3 is 15 residues long. This CDR3 is CASSAQGRGVSPLHF. The CDR3 DNA sequence: TGTGCCAGCAGTGCCCAGGGGCGTGGGGTTTCACCCCTCCACTTT.

This clonotype was counted at least ten times. The genes are TRBV7-9 and TRBJ2-7; possibly TRBD2 for D (5 bases). V was cut by 0 bases and J by 3 bases, with 18 bases left in between. Germline CDR1 SEHNR, CDR2 FQNEAQ (reference sequence). The CDR3 totals 17 residues. CDR3 residues: CASSLALDVAFGYEQYF. CDR3 nucleotides: TGTGCCAGCAGCTTAGCGCTGGATGTAGCGTTCGGCTACGAGCAGTACTTC.

Only one count was recorded for this clonotype. The V and J genes are TRBV27 and TRBJ2-1, with 8 bases identical to TRBD1. Per the germline V gene, CDR1 is MNHEY and CDR2 is SMNVEV (reference sequence). Trimming cost V 8 bases and J 7 bases; bases outside gene matches: 10. The CDR3 is made up of 14 amino acids. The CDR3 DNA is TGTGCCAGCCGACGGACAGGGCACGGTAATGAGCAGTTCTTC. This encodes CASRRTGHGNEQFF.

This clonotype was counted only a few times. The chain recombines TRBV5-4 with TRBJ1-2, with D maybe TRBD1 (5 bases). Trimming stripped 4 bases from V and 2 bases from J, with 9 bases between. The CDR3 is 13 residues long. Germline V gives CDR1 SGHNT, CDR2 YYREEE (reference sequence). In nucleotides, the CDR3 is TGTGCCAGCAGCCAGGGATTGAACTATGGCTACACCTTC. It codes for CASSQGLNYGYTF.

For this clonotype: A read error is possible here, since a much larger clone lies one base away. The chain links TRBV14 to TRBJ2-1; 10 bases are shared with TRBD2. The CDR3 totals 14 residues. V lost 8 bases and J lost 5; bases outside the gene matches: 6. Germline V gene data show CDR1 as SGHDN and CDR2 as FVKESK. In DNA form, the CDR3 reads TGTGCCAGCGGACTAGCGGAGGCCCACAATGAGCAGTTCTTC. Translation: CASGLAEAHNEQFF.

This sequence joins TRBV29-1 and TRBJ1-3, with TRBD1 as a possible D gene (6 bases). Per the germline V gene, CDR1 is SQVTM and CDR2 is ANQGSEA. V was clipped by 5 bases and J by 0 bases, with 8 bases between them. The CDR3 has 13 amino acids. Written as DNA, the CDR3 is TGCAGCGTTACAGGGATCTCTGGAAACACCATATATTTT. Translating it yields CSVTGISGNTIYF.

This clonotype was counted only a few times. The rearrangement links TRBV19 to TRBJ2-1; D uncertain. Looked up from germline, CDR1 is LNHDA and CDR2 is SQIVND (reference sequence). CDR3 length: 13 residues. The ends were cut back, 10 bases at V and 4 bases at J, with 14 bases in the middle. Here the CDR3 reads CATLTDGYNEQFF. CDR3 coding DNA: TGTGCCACCCTCACGGACGGTTACAATGAGCAGTTCTTC.

The CDR3 region has the DNA TGTGCCAGCAGCTGGGACTTCGGTGAGCAGTTCTTC. As protein: CASSWDFGEQFF. This chain joins TRBV11-1 and TRBJ2-1, with a weak D call TRBD2 (6 bases). Trimming cost V 4 bases and J 9 bases, with 10 bases left between them. This CDR3 is 12 amino acids long. From germline, CDR1 is SGHAT and CDR2 FQDESV (reference sequence).

This clonotype was counted ten times or more. Written as DNA, the CDR3 is TGTGCCAGCAGCGACGGACTAGCGGGGTCCTCCGGCGAGCAGTACTTC. Its protein is CASSDGLAGSSGEQYF. The chain has TRBV7-9 and TRBJ2-7; TRBD2 matches 12 bases. This CDR3 is 16 amino acids long. Germline V gene sequence: CDR1 SEHNR, CDR2 FQNEAQ (reference sequence). V gave up 5 bases and J gave up 6 bases; unmatched junction bases: 11.

In this sample, this clonotype turned up many times. V usage is TRBV30 and J usage is TRBJ2-3; possibly TRBD2 for D (5 bases). The V end lost 5 bases, the J end lost 6 bases, and 15 bases lay between the germline ends. The CDR3 contains 13 residues. The germline V gene has CDR1 GTSNPN and CDR2 SVGIG (reference sequence). CDR3 sequence: CAWGSLVGDTQYF. The CDR3 DNA is TGTGCCTGGGGGAGCCTGGTTGGTGATACGCAGTATTTT. The full variable domain, completed using reference TRBV30 and TRBJ2-3, is SQTIHQWPATLVQPVGSPLSLECTVEGTSNPNLYWYRQAAGRGLQLLFYSVGIGQISSEVPQNLSASRPQDRQFILSSKKLLLSDSGFYLCAWGSLVGDTQYFGPGTRLTVL.

This clonotype was counted ten times or more. J is TRBJ2-7 and V is TRBV2; no definite D call. Trimming left V 10 bases short and J 2 bases short, with 15 bases between. This CDR3 region has 13 residues. Germline V gives CDR1 SNHLY, CDR2 FYNNEI. CDR3 in amino acids: CATNVAPPYEQYF. CDR3 nucleotide sequence: TGTGCCACCAATGTAGCTCCCCCCTACGAGCAGTACTTC. Full variable domain (missing parts from reference TRBV2 and TRBJ2-7): EPEVTQTPSHQVTQMGQEVILRCVPISNHLYFYWYRQILGQKVEFLVSFYNNEISEKSEIFDDQFSVERPDGSNFTLKIRSTKLEDSAMYFCATNVAPPYEQYFGPGTRLTVT.

This clonotype was detected many times. This chain links TRBV18 with TRBJ2-2, with D possibly TRBD2 on 5 matching bases. With 1 base removed from V and 3 bases from J, the gap between germline ends came to 9 bases. Germline V lookup: CDR1 KGHSH, CDR2 LQKENI. This CDR3 region has 15 residues. In DNA, the CDR3 is TGTGCCAGCTCACCACGGGTGGGAGACACCGGGGAGCTGTTTTTT. Translated, it gives CASSPRVGDTGELFF.

There are many counts of this clonotype. The chain combines TRBV24-1 with TRBJ1-5; D ambiguous. Germline V gene data show CDR1 as KGHDR and CDR2 as SFDVKD. V lost 3 bases and J 1 base, leaving 0 bases between the germline ends. This CDR3 is built from 12 residues. CDR3 sequence (DNA): TGTGCCACCAGTGATAGCAATCAGCCCCAGCATTTT. Protein: CATSDSNQPQHF.